The 19 T cell receptor beta chains presented below share a single source sample, sequenced in a study of OX40 agonist ivuxolimab in advanced cancers. Clones were sequenced by immunoSEQ multiplex PCR, and TCRdb holds only the in-frame ones, with some missing. The sample has tens of thousands of clones; roughly 88% are singletons. The sequenced sample was CD4+ or CD8+ T cells sorted from blood, obtained in a trial of the OX40 agonist ivuxolimab. Source of these receptors: an adult with an advanced solid tumor such as melanoma, head and neck, liver or kidney cancer.

The chain employs TRBV11-1 and TRBJ2-2; D is unresolved. Germline CDR1 reads SGHAT; CDR2 reads FQDESV (reference sequence). Trimming took 5 bases from V and 6 from J, leaving 10 bases between them. The CDR3 length is 13 residues. The CDR3 DNA reads as TGTGCCAGCAGCCTGAGGTTTTCCGGGGAGCTGTTTTTT. This sequence encodes CASSLRFSGELFF.

V gene TRBV7-2 combines with J gene TRBJ1-3; no clear D. CDR3 size: 13 residues. Trimming took 2 bases from V and 0 from J, leaving 2 bases between them. CDR1 and CDR2 (germline): SGHTA, FQGNSA. The CDR3 loop reads CASSLNSGNTIYF. The CDR3, as DNA: TGTGCCAGCAGCTTAAACTCTGGAAACACCATATATTTT.

CDR3 bases: TGTGCCAGCAGTGAAGTTGCGAATCAAGAGACCCAGTACTTC. Its translation: CASSEVANQETQYF. The chain has TRBV25-1 and TRBJ2-5; no firm D call. The germline V gene encodes CDR1 MGHDK and CDR2 SYGVNS. This CDR3 is built from 14 residues. Trimming pared 2 bases from V and 2 bases from J, leaving 9 bases between.

The rearrangement joins TRBV9 to TRBJ2-5; 10 bases map to TRBD2. Per germline, CDR1 SGDLS and CDR2 YYNGEE. Trimming cost V 5 bases and J 7 bases; bases outside gene matches: 8. CDR3 length: 14 residues. The CDR3 loop is CASSALAGDGTQYF. The DNA of the CDR3 is TGTGCCAGCAGTGCCCTAGCGGGAGACGGGACCCAGTACTTC.

The genes are TRBV5-4 and TRBJ2-7; D ambiguous. Germline V gene sequence: CDR1 SGHNT, CDR2 YYREEE (reference sequence). The V end lost 4 bases, the J end lost 0 bases, and 14 bases lay between the germline ends. There are 15 residues in the CDR3. CDR3 sequence: CASSPLPTVSYEQYF. CDR3 DNA sequence: TGTGCCAGCAGCCCCCTCCCCACAGTCTCCTACGAGCAGTACTTC. Together with reference TRBV5-4 and TRBJ2-7, the CDR3 gives the full variable domain: ETGVTQSPTHLIKTRGQQVTLRCSSQSGHNTVSWYQQALGQGPQFIFQYYREEENGRGNFPPRFSGLQFPNYSSELNVNALELDDSALYLCASSPLPTVSYEQYFGPGTRLTVT.

This chain joins TRBV4-1 and TRBJ2-1; D unresolved. This CDR3 comprises 15 residues. CDR1 and CDR2 (germline): MGHRA, YSYEKL. Trimming took off 5 bases at V and 0 bases at J, with 11 bases between the two ends. The CDR3 nucleotides are TGCGCCAGCAGCGCCGTCTGGAGCTCCTACAATGAGCAGTTCTTC. This encodes CASSAVWSSYNEQFF.

This sequence joins TRBV27 and TRBJ1-1, with 8 bases fitting TRBD1. The CDR3 covers 15 residues. The V gene end was trimmed by 5 bases and the J gene end by 5 bases; junction bases not matched to a gene: 10. Germline CDR1 is MNHEY and CDR2 is SMNVEV (reference sequence). CDR3 coding DNA: TGTGCCAGCAGTCCTCTCGGACAGGGAGGAACTGAAGCTTTCTTT. Encoded protein: CASSPLGQGGTEAFF.

The CDR3 DNA sequence: TGCAGCGCGAGGGGGCAGGGCCGGCCGAGGACCTTAGGCGGTACGCAGTATTTT. Translation gives CSARGQGRPRTLGGTQYF. The chain uses TRBV29-1 and TRBJ2-3, with TRBD1 identical over 7 bases. V was pared by 7 bases and J by 8 bases, with 27 bases of the junction left unmatched. The CDR3 is made up of 18 amino acids. The germline V gene has CDR1 SQVTM and CDR2 ANQGSEA.

CDR3 sequence: CASTLRAYNEQFF. In nucleotides, the CDR3 is TGTGCCAGCACTCTAAGAGCCTACAATGAGCAGTTCTTC. This chain links TRBV7-2 with TRBJ2-1; no reliable D call. The CDR3 runs 13 residues. V was trimmed by 7 bases and J by 2 bases, leaving 9 bases between them. Germline V CDR1 and CDR2: SGHTA, FQGNSA.

In its sample, this clone was seen once. This chain joins TRBV11-3 and TRBJ2-7; perhaps TRBD1 as D (5 bases). CDR1 and CDR2 from the germline V gene are SGHNT and YENEEA. With 2 bases removed from V and 2 bases from J, the gap between germline ends came to 10 bases. The CDR3 spans 14 residues. CDR3 nucleotide sequence: TGTGCCAGCAGCTTAAGGGGCAGGCCCTACGAGCAGTACTTC. The encoded protein is CASSLRGRPYEQYF.

V gene TRBV27 combines with J gene TRBJ2-5; TRBD1 matches 10 bases. Matching the DNA end better, TRBJ2-7 makes the J call doubtful. CDR3 size: 14 residues. Germline-derived CDR1 and CDR2 are MNHEY and SMNVEV (reference sequence). CDR3 amino acids: CASRPTGGLDEQYF. CDR3 nucleotide sequence: TGTGCCAGCAGACCGACAGGGGGCTTGGACGAGCAGTACTTC.

This sequence joins TRBV5-4 and TRBJ2-7; TRBD2 matches at 11 bases. Germline V gives CDR1 SGHNT, CDR2 YYREEE (reference sequence). The CDR3 sequence is 15 residues long. Trimming at V came to 2 bases and at J to 4 bases, leaving 5 bases not matched to a gene. The CDR3 sequence is CASSLGLAGEYEQYF. In DNA form, the CDR3 reads TGTGCCAGCAGCTTAGGACTAGCGGGTGAATACGAGCAGTACTTC.

This clone appeared once. V and J are TRBV2 and TRBJ1-5; TRBD1 agrees at 12 bases. The V and J ends lost 5 bases and 6 bases, in that order; junction bases with no gene match: 5. This CDR3 contains 15 residues. Looked up from germline, CDR1 is SNHLY and CDR2 is FYNNEI. CDR3: CASSKGTGGRQPQHF. The CDR3 DNA sequence: TGTGCCAGCAGTAAGGGGACAGGGGGCCGTCAGCCCCAGCATTTT. Based on the CDR3 plus reference TRBV2 and TRBJ1-5, the full variable domain is EPEVTQTPSHQVTQMGQEVILRCVPISNHLYFYWYRQILGQKVEFLVSFYNNEISEKSEIFDDQFSVERPDGSNFTLKIRSTKLEDSAMYFCASSKGTGGRQPQHFGDGTRLSIL.

This chain links TRBV28 with TRBJ1-2; D not resolved. V was clipped by 10 bases and J by 5 bases, with 20 bases between them. The V gene's germline CDR1 is MDHEN and CDR2 SYDVKM. The CDR3 runs 14 residues. CDR3 in amino acids: CATRILDHPYGYTF. CDR3 sequence (DNA): TGTGCCACCCGGATCCTCGACCACCCTTATGGCTACACCTTC.

The chain employs TRBV5-8 and TRBJ2-1; D assignment may be TRBD1 or TRBD2 (5 bases each). Germline assignment: CDR1 SGHTS and CDR2 YDEGEE. This CDR3 comprises 16 residues. Trimming left V 2 bases short and J 2 bases short, with 14 bases between. The CDR3 DNA reads TGTGCCAGCAGCTTATTGGACTGGGGCGCCTACAATGAGCAGTTCTTC. It is translated as CASSLLDWGAYNEQFF.

The J gene is TRBJ1-6, the V gene TRBV27; D unclear. CDR3 length: 13 residues. V shed 3 bases and J shed 10 bases, with 10 bases lying between them. Germline lookup yields CDR1 MNHEY and CDR2 SMNVEV (reference sequence). The DNA for the CDR3 is TGTGCCAGCAGTTTTACAAGGACCTCACCCCTCCACTTT. It specifies CASSFTRTSPLHF.

This rearrangement joins TRBV2 to TRBJ2-5; D remains unclear. The V and J ends lost 7 bases and 7 bases respectively, with 7 bases between them. The CDR3 is made up of 10 amino acids. Per the germline V gene, CDR1 is SNHLY and CDR2 is FYNNEI. CDR3: CASTLLTQYF. For the CDR3, the DNA is TGTGCCAGCACTCTTTTGACCCAGTACTTC.

This chain joins TRBV5-1 and TRBJ2-2; TRBD1 aligns across 9 bases. The germline V gene has CDR1 SGHRS and CDR2 YFSETQ. The V and J ends lost 3 bases and 6 bases, in that order; junction bases with no gene match: 6. The CDR3 totals 15 residues. CDR3 nucleotide sequence: TGCGCCAGCAGCTGGGACAGGGTGAGGGCCGGGGAGCTGTTTTTT. This encodes CASSWDRVRAGELFF.

The table lists this clone with a few counts. The CDR3 here is CASSLNDSPYNEQFF. CDR3 nucleotide sequence: TGTGCCAGCAGCTTAAACGATAGTCCCTACAATGAGCAGTTCTTC. The chain has TRBV7-3 and TRBJ2-1; D is uncertain. The CDR3 length is 15 residues. Germline loops: CDR1 SGHTA, CDR2 FQGTGA. V was clipped by 1 base and J by 2 bases, with 9 bases between them.